This T cell receptor beta chain was observed in a study of blood T cell repertoires in COVID-19. Turning to the study itself: Spain, Italy and the United States supplied samples that represented acute and convalescent COVID-19. The cDNA or gDNA used as material had been derived from T cells, B-cell-depleted T cells, or PBMCs.

Study processing details: Reference gene primers were amplified, and this amplification served to estimate nucleated cell counts. Generated by immunoSEQ multiplex PCR, the TCRdb table keeps only in-frame clones and is missing some. That table is the source of V, J and clone size, and D and trimming were worked out from the DNA. The sample shows tens of thousands of clones, about 81% of them seen only once. V dropped 7 bases and J dropped 4 bases, with 18 bases sitting between them. The germline V gene has CDR1 KGHDR and CDR2 SFDVKD. The CDR3 consists of 15 residues. The sequence was obtained from a man at least 80 years old with acute or convalescent COVID-19. The sample taken for sequencing was peripheral blood. The gene calls are TRBV24-1 and TRBJ2-5, with TRBD2 as a possible D gene (6 bases). CDR3 sequence reads: CATSEVLGGTETQYF. In nucleotides, the CDR3 is TGTGCCACCAGCGAAGTTTTAGGCGGGACAGAGACCCAGTACTTC.